This T cell receptor (beta chain) originates from a study of shared clonotypes between healthy human individuals. Findings and limits, study-wide: A reduction in generation probabilities was seen for non-shared clonotypes relative to those shared by all four donors. Across subsets, estimated richness was generally greater for naive than for memory populations.

HIV-negative, healthy adults without recent acute infections or vaccinations were the donors. An assay was performed, and its level was deep. The method was immunoSEQ multiplex PCR; TCRdb's version includes in-frame clones alone and lacks a portion of them. The table shows over a million clones, with about 84% occurring only once. Points on this clone: The antigen is undetermined.

CDR3 length: 13 amino acids. In germline, CDR1 is MDHEN, CDR2 SYDVKM. The ends lost 6 bases at V and 3 bases at J; junction bases unmatched: 3. Input material: memory CD4+ T cells from PBMCs. Subset given: CD45RA-negative fraction. This rearrangement joins TRBV28 to TRBJ2-5, with 8 bases lining up with TRBD1. The sequence derives from a man younger than 30 in good health. Some clones in this sample may be carry-over from other donors' samples. The CDR3 nucleotides read TGTGCCAGCAGGCTACAGGGGGAAGAGACCCAGTACTTC. It codes for CASRLQGEETQYF.